This T cell receptor beta chain was profiled in a study of cytomegalovirus exposure and HLA in healthy donors. The study's findings and limits: Rarity marked most TCR sequences, yet some public TCRs occurred in many donors.

To note about this clone: The antigen is not known.

Both 60 Vbeta primers and 13 Jbeta primers went into the PCR. Some clones are missing from TCRdb's copy, which holds only in-frame ones; the method was immunoSEQ multiplex PCR. The sample has approximately 150,000 clones, 70% seen once. V dropped 0 bases and J dropped 3 bases, with 6 bases sitting between them. CDR3 length: 14 residues. Germline assignment: CDR1 LNHNV and CDR2 YYDKDF (reference sequence). This sequence joins TRBV15 and TRBJ2-1, with D unresolved. This TCR was sampled from a man between 18 and 29 years old in good health and CMV-seropositive. Sequences were obtained from PBMCs. CDR3 protein: CATSRDEVYNEQFF. In DNA form, the CDR3 reads TGTGCCACCAGCAGAGATGAGGTCTACAATGAGCAGTTCTTC.